The next 8 T cell receptor beta chains were all read from a single sample in a study of blood T cell repertoires in COVID-19. Profiling relied on immunoSEQ multiplex PCR, and the TCRdb table lists in-frame clones only, not all of them. The profile shows about 500,000 clones, roughly 91% of them singletons. The sequenced sample was peripheral blood. These receptors originate from a woman aged 45-65 years with COVID-19, enrolled during active disease.

This clone was counted between two and nine times. This specimen includes other DNA sequences encoding the same CDR3. The genes are TRBV21-1 and TRBJ1-6; the D call in the table, TRBD1, was not verified against the DNA. TRBV21-1 counts as a pseudogene. The CDR3 has 14 residues. The CDR3, as DNA: TGTGCCAGCAGCAAGGGACAGGGTAATTCACCCCTCCACTTT. This sequence encodes CASSKGQGNSPLHF.

The rearrangement uses TRBV2 and TRBJ1-2; D may be TRBD1 (5 bases). The germline V gene has CDR1 SNHLY and CDR2 FYNNEI. The CDR3 has 13 residues. V was shortened by 6 bases and J by 2 bases, with 10 bases between the two germline ends. As DNA, the CDR3 is TGTGCCAGCAGCTCAGGGCCCAACTATGGCTACACCTTC. Its translation: CASSSGPNYGYTF.

J is TRBJ2-7 and V is TRBV3-1 (or the pseudogene TRBV3-2), with 11 bases that match TRBD2. Per germline, CDR1 LGHDT and CDR2 YNNKEL (reference sequence). V lost 1 base to trimming and J lost 2 bases; unmatched junction nucleotides: 4. The CDR3 contains 16 residues. The CDR3 coding sequence is TGTGCCAGCAGCCAAGGACTAGCGGGGAGAACCTACGAGCAGTACTTC. Translation: CASSQGLAGRTYEQYF.

J is TRBJ2-7 and V is TRBV28; 8 bases map to TRBD2. The V and J ends lost 2 bases and 4 bases, in that order; junction bases with no gene match: 4. The CDR3 runs to 14 residues. Germline V lookup: CDR1 MDHEN, CDR2 SYDVKM. The CDR3 spells CASSLAGGAYEQYF. CDR3 coding DNA: TGTGCCAGCAGTTTAGCGGGGGGCGCTTACGAGCAGTACTTC.

The CDR3 bases are TGTGCCAGTAGTATAGATTTTGCCCTATCTGGGGCCAACGTCCTGACTTTC. It codes for CASSIDFALSGANVLTF. This rearrangement joins TRBV19 to TRBJ2-6; D is ambiguous. Trimming left V 0 bases short and J 1 base short, with 10 bases between. The CDR3 has 17 amino acids. CDR1 and CDR2 (germline): LNHDA, SQIVND (reference sequence). The entire variable domain, with the rest obtained from reference TRBV19 and TRBJ2-6, is as follows: DGGITQSPKYLFRKEGQNVTLSCEQNLNHDAMYWYRQDPGQGLRLIYYSQIVNDFQKGDIAEGYSVSREKKESFPLTVTSAQKNPTAFYLCASSIDFALSGANVLTFGAGSRLTVL.

The V gene is TRBV12-3 or TRBV12-4, the J gene TRBJ1-2; D is unclear. The length of the CDR3 is 13 residues. Deletions cut 3 bases from V and 4 bases from J, with 9 bases between. The DNA of the CDR3 is TGTGCCAGCAGTTTCAGGTCCTTCTATGGCTACACCTTC. Residues: CASSFRSFYGYTF.

This chain joins TRBV6-5 and TRBJ2-3; D is uncertain. The CDR3 totals 13 residues. Germline V gives CDR1 MNHEY, CDR2 SVGAGI. Trimming left V 6 bases short and J 3 bases short, with 10 bases between. The CDR3 coding sequence is TGTGCCAGCAGCGATTACAAAACAGATACGCAGTATTTT. Amino acid sequence: CASSDYKTDTQYF.

The chain joins TRBV5-1 to TRBJ2-1; 7 positions agree with TRBD2. The junction had 11 bases not matched to a gene; V was cut back by 4 bases and J by 7 bases. The CDR3 is 15 residues long. Per the germline V gene, CDR1 is SGHRS and CDR2 is YFSETQ. The CDR3: CASSLGRGSFNEQFF. The CDR3 DNA sequence: TGCGCCAGCAGCCTCGGGCGGGGGTCCTTTAATGAGCAGTTCTTC.